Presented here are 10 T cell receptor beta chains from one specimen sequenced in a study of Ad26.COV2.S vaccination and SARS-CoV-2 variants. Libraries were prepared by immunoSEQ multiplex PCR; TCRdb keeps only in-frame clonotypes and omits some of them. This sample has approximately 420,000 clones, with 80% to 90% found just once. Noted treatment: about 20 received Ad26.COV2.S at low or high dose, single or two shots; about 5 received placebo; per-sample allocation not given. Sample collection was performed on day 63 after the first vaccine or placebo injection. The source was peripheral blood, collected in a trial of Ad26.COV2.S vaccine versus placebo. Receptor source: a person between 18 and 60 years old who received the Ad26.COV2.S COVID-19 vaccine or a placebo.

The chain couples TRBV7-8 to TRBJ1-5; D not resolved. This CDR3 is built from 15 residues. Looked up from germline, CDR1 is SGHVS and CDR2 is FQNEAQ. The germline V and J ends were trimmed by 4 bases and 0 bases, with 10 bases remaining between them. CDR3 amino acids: CASSWARYSNQPQHF. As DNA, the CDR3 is TGTGCCAGCAGCTGGGCCCGGTATAGCAATCAGCCCCAGCATTTT. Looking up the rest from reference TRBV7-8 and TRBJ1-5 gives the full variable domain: GAGVSQSPRYKVAKRGQDVALRCDPISGHVSLFWYQQALGQGPEFLTYFQNEAQLDKSGLPSDRFFAERPEGSVSTLKIQRTQQEDSAVYLCASSWARYSNQPQHFGDGTRLSIL.

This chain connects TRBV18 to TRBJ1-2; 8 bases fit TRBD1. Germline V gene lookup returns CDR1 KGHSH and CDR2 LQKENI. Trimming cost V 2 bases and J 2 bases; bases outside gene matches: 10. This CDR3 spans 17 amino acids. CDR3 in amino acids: CASSPSKTGATNYGYTF. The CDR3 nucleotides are TGTGCCAGCTCACCAAGCAAGACAGGGGCGACAAACTATGGCTACACCTTC.

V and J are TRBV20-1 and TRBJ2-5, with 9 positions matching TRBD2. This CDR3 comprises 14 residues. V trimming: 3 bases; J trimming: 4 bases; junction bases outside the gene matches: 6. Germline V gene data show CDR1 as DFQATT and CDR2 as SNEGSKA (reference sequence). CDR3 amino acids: CSASSVAGVETQYF. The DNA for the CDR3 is TGCAGTGCTAGTTCGGTAGCGGGGGTAGAGACCCAGTACTTC.

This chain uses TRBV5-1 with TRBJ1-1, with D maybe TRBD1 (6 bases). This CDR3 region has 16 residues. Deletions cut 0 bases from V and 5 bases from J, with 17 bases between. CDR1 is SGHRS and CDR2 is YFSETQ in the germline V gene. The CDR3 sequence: CASSLALWGQETEAFF. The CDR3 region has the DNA TGCGCCAGCAGCTTGGCCTTGTGGGGGCAGGAGACTGAAGCTTTCTTT.

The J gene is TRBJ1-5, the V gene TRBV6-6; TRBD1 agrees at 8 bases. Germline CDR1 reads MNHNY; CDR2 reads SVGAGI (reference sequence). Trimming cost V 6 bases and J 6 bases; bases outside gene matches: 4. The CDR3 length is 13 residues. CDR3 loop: CASRTGVGQPQHF. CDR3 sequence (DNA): TGTGCCAGCAGGACAGGGGTCGGTCAGCCCCAGCATTTT.

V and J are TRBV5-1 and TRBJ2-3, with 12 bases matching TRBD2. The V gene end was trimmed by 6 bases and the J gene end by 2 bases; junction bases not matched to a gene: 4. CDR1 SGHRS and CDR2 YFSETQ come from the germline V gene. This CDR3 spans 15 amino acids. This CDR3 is CASTSSGGVTDTQYF. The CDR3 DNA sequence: TGCGCCAGCACATCTAGCGGGGGGGTCACAGATACGCAGTATTTT. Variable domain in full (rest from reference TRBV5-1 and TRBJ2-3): KAGVTQTPRYLIKTRGQQVTLSCSPISGHRSVSWYQQTPGQGLQFLFEYFSETQRNKGNFPGRFSGRQFSNSRSEMNVSTLELGDSALYLCASTSSGGVTDTQYFGPGTRLTVL.

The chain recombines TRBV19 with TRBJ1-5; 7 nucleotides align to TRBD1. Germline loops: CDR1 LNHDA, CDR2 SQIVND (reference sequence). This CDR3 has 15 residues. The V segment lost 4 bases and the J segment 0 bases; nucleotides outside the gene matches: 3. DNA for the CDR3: TGTGCCAGTAGTAGGGGACAGAGTAGCAATCAGCCCCAGCATTTT. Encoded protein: CASSRGQSSNQPQHF.

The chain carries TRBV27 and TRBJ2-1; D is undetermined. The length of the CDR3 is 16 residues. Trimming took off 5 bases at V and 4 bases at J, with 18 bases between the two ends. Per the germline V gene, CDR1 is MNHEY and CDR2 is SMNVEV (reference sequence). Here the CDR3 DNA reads TGTGCCAGCAGTCCCCGGCGTGGCGGCATTTACAATGAGCAGTTCTTC. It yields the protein CASSPRRGGIYNEQFF.

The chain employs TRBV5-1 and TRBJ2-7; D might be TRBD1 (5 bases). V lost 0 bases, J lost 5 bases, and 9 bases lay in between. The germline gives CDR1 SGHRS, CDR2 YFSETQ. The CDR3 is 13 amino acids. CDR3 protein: CASSLDGANEQYF. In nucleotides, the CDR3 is TGCGCCAGCAGCTTGGATGGGGCGAACGAGCAGTACTTC.

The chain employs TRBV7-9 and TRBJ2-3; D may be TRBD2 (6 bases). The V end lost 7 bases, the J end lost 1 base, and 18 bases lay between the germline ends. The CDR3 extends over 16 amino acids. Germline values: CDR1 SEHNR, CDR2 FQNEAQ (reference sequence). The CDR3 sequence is CASILPQGGGTDTQYF. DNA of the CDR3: TGTGCCAGCATTCTACCCCAGGGAGGAGGCACAGATACGCAGTATTTT.